A single sample is the source of the 21 T cell receptor beta chains below, sequenced in a study of cytomegalovirus exposure and HLA in healthy donors. Researchers ran the PCR with 60 Vbeta and 13 Jbeta primers. TCRdb's table, derived via immunoSEQ multiplex PCR, lists solely in-frame clones and lacks some. The table includes over 95,000 clones, over 60% detected once. The sequencing input was PBMCs. The source of these receptors is a man aged 35 to 55 in good health and CMV-seropositive.

The chain employs TRBV19 and TRBJ2-1, with no clear D. The CDR3 sequence is 13 residues long. The V gene's germline CDR1 is LNHDA and CDR2 SQIVND (reference sequence). V lost 1 base and J lost 9, with 10 bases in between. The CDR3 loop reads CASSIVRFVEQFF. CDR3 nucleotide sequence: TGTGCCAGTAGTATAGTCCGGTTTGTTGAGCAGTTCTTC. Based on the CDR3 plus reference TRBV19 and TRBJ2-1, the full variable domain is DGGITQSPKYLFRKEGQNVTLSCEQNLNHDAMYWYRQDPGQGLRLIYYSQIVNDFQKGDIAEGYSVSREKKESFPLTVTSAQKNPTAFYLCASSIVRFVEQFFGPGTRLTVL.

With respect to this clone: Distinct nucleotide sequences in the sample also encode this CDR3. J is TRBJ2-7 and V is TRBV7-2, with 7 bases that match TRBD1. The CDR3 runs to 14 residues. The germline gives CDR1 SGHTA, CDR2 FQGNSA. V lost 1 base, J lost 3 bases, and 3 bases stayed unmatched. The CDR3 DNA reads as TGTGCCAGCAGCTTAGGCAGGGGGAGCTACGAGCAGTACTTC. Translating gives CASSLGRGSYEQYF.

The chain recombines TRBV11-2 with TRBJ2-7; 7 bases are shared with TRBD1. The length of the CDR3 is 14 residues. CDR1 and CDR2 from the germline V gene are SGHAT and FQNNGV. Trimming cost V 1 base and J 5 bases; bases outside gene matches: 5. The CDR3 protein is CASSLVYRGNEQYF. CDR3 DNA sequence: TGTGCCAGCAGCTTAGTTTACAGGGGCAACGAGCAGTACTTC.

The chain links TRBV5-5 to TRBJ2-2, with TRBD1 identical over 7 bases. The V gene's germline CDR1 is SGHKS and CDR2 YYEKEE (reference sequence). The CDR3 consists of 16 residues. The V and J ends lost 4 bases and 2 bases, in that order; junction bases with no gene match: 8. The CDR3 region is CASSLMDRTNTGELFF. In DNA form, the CDR3 reads TGTGCCAGCAGCCTAATGGACAGGACCAACACCGGGGAGCTGTTTTTT.

This chain links TRBV28 with TRBJ1-6; TRBD1 matches at 7 bases. J lost 7 bases, V lost 5 bases, and 8 bases had no gene match. Germline V gives CDR1 MDHEN, CDR2 SYDVKM. The CDR3 is 15 residues long. The chain's CDR3 is CASSPRGTPNSPLHF. The CDR3 DNA reads TGTGCCAGCAGTCCCAGGGGGACACCGAATTCACCCCTCCACTTT.

This clone was seen only a few times. The chain links TRBV7-2 to TRBJ1-1; D is perhaps TRBD1 (6 bases). Germline V CDR1 and CDR2: SGHTA, FQGNSA. The CDR3 has 13 residues. Trimming pared 5 bases from V and 2 bases from J, leaving 9 bases between. The CDR3 region has the DNA TGTGCCAGCAGCCTACAGGGTAACACTGAAGCTTTCTTT. It codes for CASSLQGNTEAFF.

This sequence joins TRBV19 and TRBJ2-3; 7 bases agree with TRBD1. Germline CDR1 reads LNHDA; CDR2 reads SQIVND (reference sequence). The CDR3 has 14 amino acids. J lost 2 bases, V lost 6 bases, and 5 bases had no gene match. CDR3 coding DNA: TGTGCCAGTAGCCGGGACAGCTACACAGATACGCAGTATTTT. Its translation: CASSRDSYTDTQYF.

CDR3 DNA sequence: TGCGCCAGCAGCCAGGGGACAGCGTTCCAAAACTCCTACGAGCAGTACTTC. Protein sequence: CASSQGTAFQNSYEQYF. The chain employs TRBV4-3 and TRBJ2-7, with TRBD1 matching over 7 bases. The CDR3 has 17 amino acids. V lost 3 bases and J lost 0; bases outside the gene matches: 11. Germline CDR1 is LGHNA and CDR2 is YSLEER.

This chain connects TRBV21-1 to TRBJ2-7; TRBD2, as called in the table, went unchecked against the DNA. TRBV21-1 is a known pseudogene. The CDR3 is 12 amino acids. The DNA for the CDR3 is TGTGCCACCCCGCCGCGGTTCTACGAGCAGTACTTC. Translating gives CATPPRFYEQYF.

This clone has just a few counts. The chain's CDR3 is CASSFRQNTEAFF. The DNA for the CDR3 is TGTGCCAGCAGCTTCCGACAGAACACTGAAGCTTTCTTT. The rearrangement links TRBV11-1 to TRBJ1-1; the D is unclear. Trimming cost V 3 bases and J 1 base, with 6 bases left between them. This CDR3 is 13 amino acids long. CDR1 SGHAT and CDR2 FQDESV come from the germline V gene (reference sequence).

The J gene is TRBJ2-7, the V gene TRBV6-5, with D perhaps matching TRBD1 (5 bases). Germline assignment: CDR1 MNHEY and CDR2 SVGAGI. This CDR3 has 16 residues. Trimming left V 0 bases short and J 3 bases short, with 15 bases between. In DNA, the CDR3 is TGTGCCAGCAGTTACTCCCACAGGAGTCCCAGCTACGAGCAGTACTTC. It yields the protein CASSYSHRSPSYEQYF.

The V call is TRBV28, the J call TRBJ2-6, with TRBD2 as a possible D gene (5 bases). V lost 2 bases and J lost 0, with 8 bases in between. This CDR3 has 16 amino acids. CDR1 and CDR2 (germline): MDHEN, SYDVKM. The CDR3 sequence is CASSLRRASGANVLTF. Here the CDR3 DNA reads TGTGCCAGCAGTTTACGGCGGGCCTCTGGGGCCAACGTCCTGACTTTC. The full variable domain, with the rest looked up from reference TRBV28 and TRBJ2-6, is DVKVTQSSRYLVKRTGEKVFLECVQDMDHENMFWYRQDPGLGLRLIYFSYDVKMKEKGDIPEGYSVSREKKERFSLILESASTNQTSMYLCASSLRRASGANVLTFGAGSRLTVL.

V is TRBV9 and J is TRBJ2-5; 7 bases match TRBD2. The germline CDR1 and CDR2 sequences are SGDLS and YYNGEE. This CDR3 is built from 13 residues. V gave up 0 bases and J gave up 4 bases; unmatched junction bases: 0. Written as DNA, the CDR3 is TGTGCCAGCAGCGTAGCGGGGGGAGAGACCCAGTACTTC. Amino acid sequence: CASSVAGGETQYF.

V gene TRBV5-6 combines with J gene TRBJ2-2, with a possible D match to TRBD1 (6 bases). Germline V lookup: CDR1 SGHDT, CDR2 YYEEEE. The CDR3 consists of 14 residues. Trimming left V 2 bases short and J 1 base short, with 6 bases between. Written as DNA, the CDR3 is TGTGCCAGCAGCTTAGGGGGGAACACCGGGGAGCTGTTTTTT. As protein: CASSLGGNTGELFF.

As to this clone: An end of the junction differs from the germline gene, which may be a read error. This chain connects TRBV7-9 to TRBJ1-3, with 9 bases matching TRBD1. The CDR3 loop spans 14 amino acids. Germline-derived CDR1 and CDR2 are SEHNR and FQNEAQ (reference sequence). The CDR3 bases are TGTTCCAGCAGCCGGACAGGGGCTGGAAACACCATATATTTT. Translated, it gives CSSSRTGAGNTIYF. Looking up the rest from reference TRBV7-9 and TRBJ1-3 gives the full variable domain: DTGVSQNPRHKITKRGQNVTFRCDPISEHNRLYWYRQTLGQGPEFLTYFQNEAQLEKSRLLSDRFSAERPKGSFSTLEIQRTEQGDSAMYLCSSSRTGAGNTIYFGEGSWLTVV.

The chain recombines TRBV18 with TRBJ2-7; the D is unclear. With 0 bases removed from V and 3 bases from J, the gap between germline ends came to 12 bases. Per germline, CDR1 KGHSH and CDR2 LQKENI. The CDR3 is 15 residues long. This chain's CDR3 is CASSPPAGLGYEQYF. The CDR3 region has the DNA TGTGCCAGCTCACCACCGGCAGGATTAGGCTACGAGCAGTACTTC.

V usage is TRBV5-1 and J usage is TRBJ2-7; TRBD1 matches 8 bases. The CDR3 totals 13 residues. Per the germline V gene, CDR1 is SGHRS and CDR2 is YFSETQ. With V trimmed by 5 bases and J by 6 bases, 7 bases remained unmatched. The CDR3 DNA is TGCGCCAGCAGACCGACAGGGGTTGCCGAGCAGTACTTC. Translated, it gives CASRPTGVAEQYF.

This chain connects TRBV7-9 to TRBJ2-7; TRBD1 agrees at 9 bases. This CDR3 is built from 16 residues. Looked up from germline, CDR1 is SEHNR and CDR2 is FQNEAQ (reference sequence). The V and J ends lost 0 bases and 4 bases, in that order; junction bases with no gene match: 7. The CDR3 region is CASSLASGQGNYEQYF. The CDR3 DNA is TGTGCCAGCAGCTTAGCTTCAGGACAGGGGAATTACGAGCAGTACTTC.

The chain couples TRBV5-1 to TRBJ1-1; D not resolved. The CDR3 contains 12 residues. Trimming stripped 4 bases from V and 0 bases from J, with 4 bases between. Per the germline V gene, CDR1 is SGHRS and CDR2 is YFSETQ. In DNA, the CDR3 is TGCGCCAGCAGCATCATGAACACTGAAGCTTTCTTT. Translation: CASSIMNTEAFF. Full variable domain (missing parts from reference TRBV5-1 and TRBJ1-1): KAGVTQTPRYLIKTRGQQVTLSCSPISGHRSVSWYQQTPGQGLQFLFEYFSETQRNKGNFPGRFSGRQFSNSRSEMNVSTLELGDSALYLCASSIMNTEAFFGQGTRLTVV.

This chain links TRBV28 with TRBJ1-6; 10 bases fit TRBD1. Unmatched junction bases numbered 2, after V lost 8 bases and J lost 10 bases. Per the germline V gene, CDR1 is MDHEN and CDR2 is SYDVKM. This CDR3 contains 12 residues. The CDR3 nucleotides read TGTGCCAGCGGGACAGGGGTCTCACCCCTCCACTTT. Its protein is CASGTGVSPLHF.

Here the CDR3 reads CASSEGGGNQPQHF. The CDR3 DNA reads as TGTGCCAGCAGTGAAGGGGGGGGGAACCAGCCCCAGCATTTT. The chain combines TRBV6-5 with TRBJ1-5; a weak D match, TRBD1 (6 bases). With 5 bases removed from V and 7 bases from J, the gap between germline ends came to 15 bases. Germline loops: CDR1 MNHEY, CDR2 SVGAGI. The length of the CDR3 is 14 residues.